These 22 T cell receptor beta chains were sequenced from one sample in a study of regulatory T cells in long-lasting Graves disease. Libraries of TCR beta came from iRepertoire HTBI primers plus Arm-PCR of CDR3 regions. TCRdb independently ran MiXCR on the multiplex PCR reads; one entry per CDR3 protein. Among a few hundred thousand distinct CDR3 sequences, around a fifth were seen once, and the ten largest hold 6.5% to 9%. Time point meaning: persistent/refractory GD, antithyroid drugs over 5 years with positive TRAb. Generation of the TCR library employed RNA extracted from PBMCs. The sequences come from peripheral blood mononuclear cells (PBMCs), collected when the disease was refractory, from a patient treated with antithyroid drugs. These receptors all come from a female donor with Graves disease.

In its sample, this clonotype was seen many times. V is TRBV6-5 and J is TRBJ1-1; D unresolved. Trimming left V 0 bases short and J 6 bases short, with 11 bases between. The CDR3 spans 14 residues. Germline CDR1 is MNHEY and CDR2 is SVGAGI. CDR3 amino acids: CASSYSDPPAEAFF. CDR3 sequence (DNA): TGTGCCAGCAGTTACTCGGACCCCCCCGCTGAAGCTTTCTTT.

This clonotype occurred many times. CDR3 nucleotides: TGTGCCAGCAGTTTGGTTAGCGGAAGGGGCACCGGGGAGCTGTTTTTT. Protein: CASSLVSGRGTGELFF. The chain uses TRBV28 and TRBJ2-2; D possibly corresponds to TRBD2 (6 bases). The germline V and J ends were trimmed by 3 bases and 4 bases, with 15 bases remaining between them. The germline CDR1 and CDR2 sequences are MDHEN and SYDVKM. The CDR3 spans 16 residues.

A note on this clonotype: The junction and the germline gene differ at one end; a read error may be behind it. The chain couples TRBV25-1 to TRBJ2-2; D remains unclear. Per the germline V gene, CDR1 is MGHDK and CDR2 is SYGVNS. There are 15 residues in the CDR3. The CDR3 here is CAGSESYRDTGELFF. CDR3 in DNA: TGTGCCGGCAGTGAATCATACCGGGACACCGGGGAGCTGTTTTTT.

This chain joins TRBV9 and TRBJ1-2; D is unresolved. From germline, CDR1 is SGDLS and CDR2 YYNGEE. V was pared by 2 bases and J by 7 bases, with 15 bases between. The CDR3 contains 14 residues. The CDR3 DNA sequence: TGTGCCAGCAGCGTTGAAGAGAGTCTCTGTGGCTACACCTTC. It yields the protein CASSVEESLCGYTF.

The chain has TRBV5-1 and TRBJ1-2; D unresolved. Trimming left V 0 bases short and J 8 bases short, with 8 bases between. Germline V CDR1 and CDR2: SGHRS, YFSETQ. This CDR3 region has 12 residues. This CDR3 is CASSLVGEGYTF. In nucleotides, the CDR3 is TGCGCCAGCAGCTTGGTTGGGGAAGGCTACACCTTC. The variable domain in full, with the rest retrieved from reference TRBV5-1 and TRBJ1-2, is KAGVTQTPRYLIKTRGQQVTLSCSPISGHRSVSWYQQTPGQGLQFLFEYFSETQRNKGNFPGRFSGRQFSNSRSEMNVSTLELGDSALYLCASSLVGEGYTFGSGTRLTVV.

This clonotype was seen only a few times. This chain uses TRBV5-1 with TRBJ1-4; possibly TRBD1 for D (6 bases). The V gene lost 1 base and the J gene lost 2 bases, with 9 bases spanning the gap. The CDR3 loop spans 15 amino acids. Germline V gene sequence: CDR1 SGHRS, CDR2 YFSETQ. The CDR3 coding sequence is TGCGCCAGCAGCTTGACAGGGAATACTAATGAAAAACTGTTTTTT. Residues: CASSLTGNTNEKLFF.

This clonotype was observed a handful of times. A clone one base away is much larger, so this may be a read error. V usage is TRBV2 and J usage is TRBJ1-5; D unresolved. The germline gives CDR1 SNHLY, CDR2 FYNNEI. There are 13 residues in the CDR3. Written as DNA, the CDR3 is TGTACCAGCAAGGAGTATAGCAATCAGCCCCAGCATTTT. Its translation: CTSKEYSNQPQHF.

This chain connects TRBV4-3 to TRBJ1-2, with 9 bases lining up with TRBD1. CDR3 size: 16 residues. V lost 4 bases and J lost 1; bases outside the gene matches: 7. In germline, CDR1 is LGHNA, CDR2 YSLEER. The CDR3 loop is CASSLSRTGDNYGYTF. The CDR3 DNA reads as TGCGCCAGCAGCCTAAGCCGGACAGGGGATAACTATGGCTACACCTTC.

V usage is TRBV18 and J usage is TRBJ2-7; TRBD2 is a possible D gene (5 bases). This CDR3 is built from 14 residues. Per germline, CDR1 KGHSH and CDR2 LQKENI. Between the trimmed V and J ends, which lost 6 bases and 0 bases, there was a span of 12 bases. CDR3 sequence: CASSPWENSYEQYF. The CDR3 DNA follows: TGTGCCAGCTCCCCCTGGGAGAACTCCTACGAGCAGTACTTC.

This chain joins TRBV15 and TRBJ2-1; 7 positions match TRBD2. CDR3 size: 15 residues. The germline CDR1 and CDR2 sequences are LNHNV and YYDKDF (reference sequence). The J segment lost 4 bases and the V segment lost 3 bases, leaving 6 bases of the junction unmatched. The CDR3 DNA is TGTGCCACCAGCAGCCCTAGCGGAACTTACAATGAGCAGTTCTTC. This translates into CATSSPSGTYNEQFF.

V usage is TRBV7-2 and J usage is TRBJ2-7; TRBD1 agrees at 9 bases. Germline V gives CDR1 SGHTA, CDR2 FQGNSA. V gave up 5 bases and J gave up 4 bases; unmatched junction bases: 6. The CDR3 totals 14 residues. The CDR3 here is CASSPGTGIYEQYF. In nucleotides, the CDR3 is TGTGCCAGCAGCCCCGGGACAGGGATATACGAGCAGTACTTC.

This clonotype was detected only a few times. The gene calls are TRBV7-9 and TRBJ2-7, with D uncertain. Germline V gives CDR1 SEHNR, CDR2 FQNEAQ (reference sequence). The CDR3 is 15 residues long. Deletions cut 5 bases from V and 0 bases from J, with 14 bases between. The CDR3 region is CASSPRPAHSYEQYF. CDR3 coding DNA: TGTGCCAGCAGCCCTAGACCAGCTCACTCCTACGAGCAGTACTTC.

This clonotype showed up just a few times. The chain is built from TRBV20-1 and TRBJ2-7, with TRBD1 matching over 9 bases. CDR3 length: 12 amino acids. V lost 5 bases and J lost 5; bases outside the gene matches: 4. CDR1 is DFQATT, CDR2 SNEGSKA, per germline (reference sequence). CDR3 sequence reads: CSAAGQGHEQYF. The DNA of the CDR3 is TGCAGTGCTGCGGGACAGGGCCACGAGCAGTACTTC.

This clonotype was detected ten times or more. The chain employs TRBV6-5 and TRBJ1-1; no definite D call. Germline V gene data show CDR1 as MNHEY and CDR2 as SVGAGI. V was cut by 2 bases and J by 6 bases, with 16 bases left in between. The CDR3 is 15 residues long. CDR3: CASSYDFSQPAEAFF. The CDR3 nucleotides read TGTGCCAGCAGTTACGATTTTTCACAGCCGGCTGAAGCTTTCTTT.

This clonotype has just a few counts. The CDR3 protein is CASSPWDGRNQPQHF. The CDR3 nucleotides read TGTGCCAGCAGTCCTTGGGACGGACGCAATCAGCCCCAGCATTTT. The chain has TRBV12-3 or TRBV12-4 and TRBJ1-5, with a tentative D call TRBD1 (5 bases). CDR3 length: 15 residues. With 5 bases removed from V and 2 bases from J, the gap between germline ends came to 13 bases.

This clonotype was counted a few times. The rearrangement links TRBV24-1 to TRBJ2-1; 8 nucleotides line up with TRBD2. Germline-derived CDR1 and CDR2 are KGHDR and SFDVKD. Trimming removed 0 bases from V and 5 bases from J; junction bases left unmatched: 5. CDR3 length: 16 amino acids. CDR3 in amino acids: CATSDLASGLNNEQFF. The CDR3 bases are TGTGCCACCAGTGATTTGGCTAGCGGGCTAAACAATGAGCAGTTCTTC.

This clonotype was found many times. V usage is TRBV5-1 and J usage is TRBJ2-2; D may be TRBD2 (6 bases). The CDR3 is 15 amino acids. The germline gives CDR1 SGHRS, CDR2 YFSETQ. V lost 4 bases and J lost 3, with 13 bases in between. CDR3 residues: CASSPAGPDTGELFF. CDR3 nucleotide sequence: TGCGCCAGCAGCCCCGCGGGGCCGGACACCGGGGAGCTGTTTTTT.

This clonotype was detected only once. Given a much more abundant clone one base away, this may be a read error. The V call is TRBV12-3 or TRBV12-4, the J call TRBJ2-5; D gene unclear. V gave up 0 bases and J gave up 4 bases, with 9 bases separating them. The CDR3 sequence is 14 residues long. This CDR3 reads CASSLAHIGETQYF. The CDR3 DNA reads TGTGCCAGCAGTTTAGCGCACATAGGAGAGACCCAGTACTTC.

This clonotype was recorded many times. This chain uses TRBV11-1 with TRBJ2-7; 7 bases line up with TRBD2. Germline loops: CDR1 SGHAT, CDR2 FQDESV (reference sequence). Trimming took 1 base from V and 3 from J; bases not matched to a gene: 0. CDR3 length: 13 residues. CDR3 sequence reads: CASSLGDYYEQYF. CDR3 in DNA: TGTGCCAGCAGCTTAGGGGACTACTACGAGCAGTACTTC.

This clonotype came up once. Being one base from a much bigger clone, this may be a read error. J is TRBJ1-1 and V is TRBV12-3 or TRBV12-4, with 11 bases fitting TRBD1. The CDR3 consists of 16 residues. V lost 5 bases to trimming and J lost 2 bases; unmatched junction nucleotides: 7. In DNA form, the CDR3 reads TGTGCCAGCAGTCTTGGACAGGGGGCTGAAAACACTGAAGCTTTCTTT. Protein product: CASSLGQGAENTEAFF.

The V call is TRBV5-1, the J call TRBJ1-2; the match to TRBD1 covers 8 bases. The CDR3 length is 13 residues. V lost 7 bases, J lost 4 bases, and 6 bases stayed unmatched. CDR1 is SGHRS, CDR2 YFSETQ, per germline. CDR3 in DNA: TGCGCCAGCGGCATAGGACAGGGCTATGGCTACACCTTC. This sequence encodes CASGIGQGYGYTF.

On this clonotype: A much larger clone is a single base away; this may be a read error. This chain links TRBV28 with TRBJ2-7; TRBD1 might be the D (6 bases). Looked up from germline, CDR1 is MDHEN and CDR2 is SYDVKM. CDR3 size: 15 residues. This chain's CDR3 is CASSLTFSGVREQHF. CDR3 in DNA: TGTGCCAGCAGCCTAACCTTTTCAGGGGTGAGGGAGCAGCACTTC.